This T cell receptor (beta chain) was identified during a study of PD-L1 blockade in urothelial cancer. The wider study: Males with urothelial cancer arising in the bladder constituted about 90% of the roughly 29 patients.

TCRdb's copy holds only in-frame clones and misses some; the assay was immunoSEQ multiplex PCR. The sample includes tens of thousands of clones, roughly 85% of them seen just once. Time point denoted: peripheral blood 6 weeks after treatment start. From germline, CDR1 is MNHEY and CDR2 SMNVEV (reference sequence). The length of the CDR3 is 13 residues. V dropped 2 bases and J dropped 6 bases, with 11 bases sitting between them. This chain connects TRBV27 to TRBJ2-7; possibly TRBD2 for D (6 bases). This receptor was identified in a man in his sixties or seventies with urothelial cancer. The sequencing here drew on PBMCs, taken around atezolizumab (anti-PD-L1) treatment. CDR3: CASSLMGAGEQYF. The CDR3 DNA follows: TGTGCCAGCAGTTTAATGGGAGCGGGCGAGCAGTACTTC.